The clone carrying this TCR beta chain came up a few times. The antigen is not known. CDR1 DFQATT and CDR2 SNEGSKA come from the germline V gene (reference sequence). The CDR3 extends over 15 amino acids. V shed 5 bases and J 9 bases; nucleotides not matched to a gene: 11. This sample was included in a study of T cells after yellow fever vaccination. Study-level points and caveats: A large majority of primary-vaccination clones showed up again after the booster (just under 97% CD4, about 90% CD8).

TCRdb called the 5' RACE reads again in MiXCR, with one record for every CDR3 protein. The sample holds 300,000 or so distinct CDR3 sequences, roughly 13% seen once. Source: CD4+ T cells sorted from PBMCs, taken 45 days after the yellow fever booster vaccination. The rearrangement uses TRBV20-1 and TRBJ2-1, with 12 bases identical to TRBD2. This clonotype was obtained from a man younger than 40 who received the YFV17D yellow fever vaccine. The CDR3 loop is CSAAPSGRAIGEQFF. The CDR3 coding sequence is TGCAGTGCTGCACCTAGCGGGAGGGCCATAGGTGAGCAGTTCTTC.